Listed below are T cell receptor beta chains from one sample, sequenced in a study of control samples from healthy donors and cancer patients. The protocol was immunoSEQ multiplex PCR, while the TCRdb copy is restricted to in-frame clones and leaves out a portion. The sample contains around 95,000 clones, 70% to 90% of which appear only once. The sample taken for sequencing was blood. The receptors shown here come from a man aged 30-40 years in good health. The CDR3 runs from the conserved cysteine through the conserved F or W. Fields, in order: clone size, J gene, V gene, D gene, CDR3 protein, CDR3 DNA. D genes are given only for firm matches. Clone size is not always given. Where it is, it says once, few, many or a class for expanded clones.

clone_size: NA; j_call: TRBJ1-4; v_call: TRBV12-3/TRBV12-4; d_call: NA; cdr3_aa: CASSSGEKLFF; cdr3_nt: TGTGCCAGCAGTTCGGGTGAAAAACTGTTTTTT
clone_size: NA; j_call: TRBJ1-4; v_call: TRBV24-1; d_call: TRBD1; cdr3_aa: CATNDRGPRWRKKLFF; cdr3_nt: TGTGCCACCAACGACAGGGGGCCGCGCTGGAGGAAAAAACTGTTTTTT
clone_size: NA; j_call: TRBJ1-1; v_call: TRBV6-5; d_call: NA; cdr3_aa: CASSRTGNTEAFF; cdr3_nt: TGTGCCAGCAGCCGAACAGGGAACACTGAAGCTTTCTTT
clone_size: NA; j_call: TRBJ2-2; v_call: TRBV5-4; d_call: NA; cdr3_aa: CASSQRSTGELFF; cdr3_nt: TGTGCCAGCAGCCAGAGGAGCACCGGGGAGCTGTTTTTT
clone_size: NA; j_call: TRBJ2-1; v_call: TRBV11-3; d_call: NA; cdr3_aa: CASSSGVMGDVQFF; cdr3_nt: TGTGCCAGCAGCTCAGGGGTGATGGGTGATGTGCAGTTCTTC
clone_size: few; j_call: TRBJ2-7; v_call: TRBV14; d_call: NA; cdr3_aa: CASSHLPGSEQYF; cdr3_nt: TGTGCCAGCAGCCACCTGCCGGGCTCCGAGCAGTACTTC
clone_size: NA; j_call: TRBJ2-3; v_call: TRBV7-9; d_call: NA; cdr3_aa: CASSFGLSRQGTDTQYF; cdr3_nt: TGTGCCAGCAGCTTTGGACTCTCGCGGCAGGGCACAGATACGCAGTATTTT
clone_size: once; j_call: TRBJ2-7; v_call: TRBV11-3; d_call: NA; cdr3_aa: CAIPFQPYEQYF; cdr3_nt: TGTGCCATCCCCTTTCAGCCCTACGAGCAGTACTTC
clone_size: few; j_call: TRBJ2-2; v_call: TRBV7-3; d_call: NA; cdr3_aa: CASSSITGPGELFF; cdr3_nt: TGTGCCAGCAGCTCGATCACGGGGCCCGGGGAGCTGTTTTTT
clone_size: NA; j_call: TRBJ1-2; v_call: TRBV4-2; d_call: NA; cdr3_aa: CASSRDRDYGYTF; cdr3_nt: TGTGCCAGCAGCCGAGACCGTGACTATGGCTACACCTTC
clone_size: NA; j_call: TRBJ1-6; v_call: TRBV19; d_call: TRBD1; cdr3_aa: CASSPTGAGSPLHF; cdr3_nt: TGTGCCAGTAGCCCGACAGGGGCAGGATCACCCCTCCACTTT
clone_size: NA; j_call: TRBJ1-1; v_call: TRBV20-1; d_call: NA; cdr3_aa: CSASTLGLNTEAFF; cdr3_nt: TGCAGTGCTAGTACCCTAGGACTGAACACTGAAGCTTTCTTT
clone_size: NA; j_call: TRBJ1-5; v_call: TRBV10-1; d_call: NA; cdr3_aa: CASSDLQGRGRYISNQPQHF; cdr3_nt: TGCGCCAGCAGTGACCTACAGGGAAGAGGGCGATATATTAGCAATCAGCCCCAGCATTTT
clone_size: NA; j_call: TRBJ1-2; v_call: TRBV7-2; d_call: NA; cdr3_aa: CASSLRGSGAGYTF; cdr3_nt: TGTGCCAGCAGCTTACGAGGTAGCGGAGCGGGCTACACCTTC
clone_size: NA; j_call: TRBJ2-7; v_call: TRBV20-1; d_call: NA; cdr3_aa: CSASRIGAYEQYF; cdr3_nt: TGCAGTGCTAGTCGGATCGGGGCCTACGAGCAGTACTTC
clone_size: NA; j_call: TRBJ2-4; v_call: TRBV6-6; d_call: NA; cdr3_aa: CASSGGGLAKNIQYF; cdr3_nt: TGTGCCAGCAGTGGAGGGGGCCTAGCCAAAAACATTCAGTACTTC
clone_size: NA; j_call: TRBJ2-7; v_call: TRBV7-3; d_call: NA; cdr3_aa: CASSLNGGHSYEQYF; cdr3_nt: TGTGCCAGCAGCTTAAACGGGGGCCACTCCTACGAGCAGTACTTC
clone_size: NA; j_call: TRBJ1-1; v_call: TRBV5-1; d_call: TRBD1; cdr3_aa: CASSSYLRGSDTEAFF; cdr3_nt: TGCGCCAGCAGCTCATACCTCAGGGGGTCGGACACTGAAGCTTTCTTT
clone_size: NA; j_call: TRBJ2-1; v_call: TRBV6-5; d_call: NA; cdr3_aa: CASRGLNEQFF; cdr3_nt: TGTGCCAGCAGGGGGCTCAATGAGCAGTTCTTC
clone_size: NA; j_call: TRBJ1-6; v_call: TRBV7-6; d_call: NA; cdr3_aa: CASSFADPNSPLHF; cdr3_nt: TGTGCCAGCAGCTTCGCGGATCCTAATTCACCCCTCCACTTT
clone_size: NA; j_call: TRBJ2-7; v_call: TRBV4-1; d_call: NA; cdr3_aa: CASSQLPDSSYEQYF; cdr3_nt: TGCGCCAGCAGCCAGCTTCCGGATAGCTCCTACGAGCAGTACTTC
clone_size: NA; j_call: TRBJ1-1; v_call: TRBV5-4; d_call: TRBD1; cdr3_aa: CASSLTGGGTEAFF; cdr3_nt: TGTGCCAGCAGCTTGACAGGGGGAGGCACTGAAGCTTTCTTT
clone_size: once; j_call: TRBJ2-1; v_call: TRBV27; d_call: NA; cdr3_aa: CASSLGWGNEQFF; cdr3_nt: TGTGCCAGCAGTTTGGGATGGGGCAATGAGCAGTTCTTC
clone_size: NA; j_call: TRBJ2-5; v_call: TRBV5-4; d_call: NA; cdr3_aa: CASSLEPIKETQYF; cdr3_nt: TGTGCCAGCAGCTTGGAGCCCATTAAAGAGACCCAGTACTTC
clone_size: NA; j_call: TRBJ2-7; v_call: TRBV21-1; d_call: NA; cdr3_aa: CASSKGRTPSSYEQYF; cdr3_nt: TGTGCCAGCAGCAAAGGGAGGACACCGAGCTCCTACGAGCAGTACTTC
clone_size: NA; j_call: TRBJ2-1; v_call: TRBV19; d_call: TRBD1; cdr3_aa: CASRRGQGYNEQFF; cdr3_nt: TGTGCCAGTAGGAGGGGACAGGGCTACAATGAGCAGTTCTTC